This T cell receptor beta chain was identified during a study of tumor-infiltrating lymphocytes in glioblastoma multiforme. Broader study findings: RNA-based TCR sequencing may distort clone frequencies, since cells carry unequal TCR transcript numbers.

CDR3 length: 16 amino acids. Trimming stripped 5 bases from V and 5 bases from J, with 21 bases between. Multiple V-beta primers and a C-beta primer amplified TCRB from RNA. Input was 0.5 to 0.6 ug total RNA, reverse-transcribed with a C-beta primer. No unique molecular identifiers were described for these TCRB libraries. Via MiXCR, TCRdb re-called the multiplex PCR reads, giving one row per CDR3 protein. The data show about 15,000 distinct CDR3 sequences, roughly 73% seen once. Note on this clonotype: Its antigen is undetermined.

The J gene is TRBJ2-5, the V gene TRBV12-3 or TRBV12-4; TRBD1 might be the D (5 bases). Sequencing was performed on brain tumor tissue. The clonotype was recovered from a male donor with glioblastoma. CDR3: CASSTTAWQGGETQYF. As DNA, the CDR3 is TGTGCCAGCAGTACAACGGCGTGGCAGGGTGGGGAGACCCAGTACTTC.